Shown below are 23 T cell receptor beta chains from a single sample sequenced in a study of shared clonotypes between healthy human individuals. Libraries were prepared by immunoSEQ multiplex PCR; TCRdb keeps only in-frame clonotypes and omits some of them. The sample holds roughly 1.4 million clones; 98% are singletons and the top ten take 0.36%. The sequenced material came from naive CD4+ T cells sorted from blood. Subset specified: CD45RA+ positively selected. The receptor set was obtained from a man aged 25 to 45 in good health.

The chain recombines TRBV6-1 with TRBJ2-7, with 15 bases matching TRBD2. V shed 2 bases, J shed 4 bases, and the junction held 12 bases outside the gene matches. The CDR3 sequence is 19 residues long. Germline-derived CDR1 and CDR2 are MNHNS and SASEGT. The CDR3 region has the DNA TGTGCCAGCAGTGAATTCCTCGGGACTAGCGGGAGGCCGACTTACGAGCAGTACTTC. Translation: CASSEFLGTSGRPTYEQYF.

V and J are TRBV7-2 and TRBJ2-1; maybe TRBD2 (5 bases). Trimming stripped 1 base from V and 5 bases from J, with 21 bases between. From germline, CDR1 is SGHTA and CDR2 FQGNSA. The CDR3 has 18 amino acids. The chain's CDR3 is CASSLVVGAVTSDNEQFF. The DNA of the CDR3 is TGTGCCAGCAGCTTAGTGGTTGGAGCGGTTACTTCGGACAATGAGCAGTTCTTC. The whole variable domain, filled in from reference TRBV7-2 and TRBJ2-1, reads GAGVSQSPSNKVTEKGKDVELRCDPISGHTALYWYRQSLGQGLEFLIYFQGNSAPDKSGLPSDRFSAERTGGSVSTLTIQRTQQEDSAVYLCASSLVVGAVTSDNEQFFGPGTRLTVL.

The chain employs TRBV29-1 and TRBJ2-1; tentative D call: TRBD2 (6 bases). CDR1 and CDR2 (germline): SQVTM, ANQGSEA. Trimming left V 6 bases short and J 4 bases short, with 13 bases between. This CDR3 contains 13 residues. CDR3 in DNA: TGCAGCGTACGGGACTCACAGTACAATGAGCAGTTCTTC. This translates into CSVRDSQYNEQFF.

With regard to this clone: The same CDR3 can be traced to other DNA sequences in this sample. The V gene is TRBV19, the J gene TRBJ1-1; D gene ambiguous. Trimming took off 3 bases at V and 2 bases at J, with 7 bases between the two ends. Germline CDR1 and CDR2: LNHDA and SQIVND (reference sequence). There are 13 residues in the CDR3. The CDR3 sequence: CASSIGPNTEAFF. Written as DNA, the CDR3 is TGTGCCAGTAGTATTGGTCCAAACACTGAAGCTTTCTTT.

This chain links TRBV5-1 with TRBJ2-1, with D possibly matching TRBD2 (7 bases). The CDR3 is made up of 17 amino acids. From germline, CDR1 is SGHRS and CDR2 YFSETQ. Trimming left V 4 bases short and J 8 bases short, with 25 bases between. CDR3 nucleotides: TGCGCCAGCAGCCGGGGGACTGGTGCGGGGGCCCGCGATGAGCAGTTCTTC. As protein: CASSRGTGAGARDEQFF.

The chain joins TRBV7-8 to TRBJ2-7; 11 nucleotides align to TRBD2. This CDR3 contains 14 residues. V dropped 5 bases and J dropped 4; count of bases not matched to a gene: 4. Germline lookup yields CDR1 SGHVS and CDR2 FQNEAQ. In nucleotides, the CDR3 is TGTGCCAGCAGCATTAGACTAGCGGGGTACGAGCAGTACTTC. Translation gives CASSIRLAGYEQYF.

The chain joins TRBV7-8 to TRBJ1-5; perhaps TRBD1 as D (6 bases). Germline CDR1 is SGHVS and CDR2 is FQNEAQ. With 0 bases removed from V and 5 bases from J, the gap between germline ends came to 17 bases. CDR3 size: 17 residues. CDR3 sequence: CASSLAPWEGGDQPQHF. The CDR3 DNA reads TGTGCCAGCAGCTTAGCGCCTTGGGAAGGGGGGGATCAGCCCCAGCATTTT.

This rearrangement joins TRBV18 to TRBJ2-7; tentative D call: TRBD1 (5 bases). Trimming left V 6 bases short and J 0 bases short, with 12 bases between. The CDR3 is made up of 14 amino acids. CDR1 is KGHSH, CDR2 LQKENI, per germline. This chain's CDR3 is CASSSGFLSYEQYF. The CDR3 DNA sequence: TGTGCCAGCTCCTCAGGGTTCCTCTCCTACGAGCAGTACTTC. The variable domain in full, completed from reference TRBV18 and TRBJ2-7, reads NAGVMQNPRHLVRRRGQEARLRCSPMKGHSHVYWYRQLPEEGLKFMVYLQKENIIDESGMPKERFSAEFPKEGPSILRIQQVVRGDSAAYFCASSSGFLSYEQYFGPGTRLTVT.

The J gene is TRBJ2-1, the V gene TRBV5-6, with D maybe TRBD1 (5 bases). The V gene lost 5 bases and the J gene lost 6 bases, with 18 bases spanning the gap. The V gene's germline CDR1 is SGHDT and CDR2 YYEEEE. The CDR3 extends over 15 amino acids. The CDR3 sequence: CASSIRQGVINEQFF. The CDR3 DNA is TGTGCCAGCAGTATTAGGCAGGGCGTGATCAATGAGCAGTTCTTC.

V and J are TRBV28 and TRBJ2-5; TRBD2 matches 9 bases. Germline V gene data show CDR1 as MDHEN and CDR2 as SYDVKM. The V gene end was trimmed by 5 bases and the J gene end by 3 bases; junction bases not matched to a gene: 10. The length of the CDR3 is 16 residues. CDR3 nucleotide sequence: TGTGCCAGCAGTCTCACAAGGGGACTAGCTAAAGAGACCCAGTACTTC. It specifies CASSLTRGLAKETQYF.

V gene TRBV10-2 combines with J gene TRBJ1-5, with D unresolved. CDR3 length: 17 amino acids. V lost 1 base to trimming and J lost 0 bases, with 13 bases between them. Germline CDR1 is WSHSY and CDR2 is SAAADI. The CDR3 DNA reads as TGCGCCAGCAGTGAGTTATTAACAGATGATAGCAATCAGCCCCAGCATTTT. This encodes CASSELLTDDSNQPQHF.

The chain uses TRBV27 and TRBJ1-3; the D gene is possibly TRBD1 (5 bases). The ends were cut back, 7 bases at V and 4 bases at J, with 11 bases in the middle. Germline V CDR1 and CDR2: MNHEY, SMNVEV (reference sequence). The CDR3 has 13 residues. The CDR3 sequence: CASKGFGGNTIYF. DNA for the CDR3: TGTGCCAGCAAGGGGTTTGGCGGAAACACCATATATTTT.

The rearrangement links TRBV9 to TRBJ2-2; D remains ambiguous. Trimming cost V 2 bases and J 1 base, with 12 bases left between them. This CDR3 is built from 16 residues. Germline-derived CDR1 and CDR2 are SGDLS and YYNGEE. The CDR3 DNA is TGTGCCAGCAGCGTCTCCGCACGAGGGAACACCGGGGAGCTGTTTTTT. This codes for CASSVSARGNTGELFF.

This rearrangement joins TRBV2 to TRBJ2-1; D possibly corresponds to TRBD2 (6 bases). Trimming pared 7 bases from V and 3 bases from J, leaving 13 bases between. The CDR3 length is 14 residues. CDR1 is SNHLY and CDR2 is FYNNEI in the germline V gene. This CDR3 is CASKRTTGYNEQFF. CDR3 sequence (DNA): TGTGCCAGCAAGCGGACTACCGGCTACAATGAGCAGTTCTTC.

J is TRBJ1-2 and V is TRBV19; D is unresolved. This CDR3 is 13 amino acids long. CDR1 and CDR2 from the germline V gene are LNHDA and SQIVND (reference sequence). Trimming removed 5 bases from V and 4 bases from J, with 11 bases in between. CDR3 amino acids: CASSHRGLYGYTF. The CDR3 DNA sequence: TGTGCCAGTAGTCACCGAGGACTCTATGGCTACACCTTC. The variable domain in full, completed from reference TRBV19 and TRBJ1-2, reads DGGITQSPKYLFRKEGQNVTLSCEQNLNHDAMYWYRQDPGQGLRLIYYSQIVNDFQKGDIAEGYSVSREKKESFPLTVTSAQKNPTAFYLCASSHRGLYGYTFGSGTRLTVV.

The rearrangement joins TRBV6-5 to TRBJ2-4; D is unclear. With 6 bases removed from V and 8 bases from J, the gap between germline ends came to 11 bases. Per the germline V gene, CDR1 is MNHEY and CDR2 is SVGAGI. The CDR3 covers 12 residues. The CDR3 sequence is CASSGPRDIQYF. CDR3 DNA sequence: TGTGCCAGCAGCGGACCAAGGGACATTCAGTACTTC.

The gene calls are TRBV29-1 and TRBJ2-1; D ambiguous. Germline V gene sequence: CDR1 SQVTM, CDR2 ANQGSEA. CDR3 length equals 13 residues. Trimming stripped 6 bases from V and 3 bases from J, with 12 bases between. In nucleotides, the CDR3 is TGCAGCGTCAGCAAAAACGACTACAATGAGCAGTTCTTC. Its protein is CSVSKNDYNEQFF.

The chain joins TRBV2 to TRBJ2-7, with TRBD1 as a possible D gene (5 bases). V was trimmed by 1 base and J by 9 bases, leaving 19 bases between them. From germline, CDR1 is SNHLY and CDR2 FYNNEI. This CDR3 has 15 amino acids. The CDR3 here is CASSEETASPRSQYF. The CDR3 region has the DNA TGTGCCAGCAGTGAAGAGACAGCGAGCCCGAGGTCGCAGTACTTC.

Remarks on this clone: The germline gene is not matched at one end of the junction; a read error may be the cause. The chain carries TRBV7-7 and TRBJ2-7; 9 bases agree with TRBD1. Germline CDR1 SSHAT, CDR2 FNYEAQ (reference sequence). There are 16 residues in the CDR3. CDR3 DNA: TGTGCTAGCAGTAACGCCCCGGGACAGGGAAGTAGGGAGCAGTACTTC. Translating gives CASSNAPGQGSREQYF.

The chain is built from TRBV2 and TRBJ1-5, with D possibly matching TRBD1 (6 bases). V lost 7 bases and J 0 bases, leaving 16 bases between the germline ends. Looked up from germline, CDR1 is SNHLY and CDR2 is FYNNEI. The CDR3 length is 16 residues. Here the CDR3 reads CASIPDRTYSNQPQHF. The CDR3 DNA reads TGTGCCAGCATCCCTGACAGGACTTATAGCAATCAGCCCCAGCATTTT.

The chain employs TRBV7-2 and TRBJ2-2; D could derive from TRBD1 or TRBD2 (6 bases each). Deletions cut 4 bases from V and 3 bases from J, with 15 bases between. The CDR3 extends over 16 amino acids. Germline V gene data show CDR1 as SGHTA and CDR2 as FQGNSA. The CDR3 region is CASSWGAQKDTGELFF. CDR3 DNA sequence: TGTGCCAGCAGCTGGGGGGCGCAGAAAGACACCGGGGAGCTGTTTTTT. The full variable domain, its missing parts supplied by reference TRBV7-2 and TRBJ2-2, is GAGVSQSPSNKVTEKGKDVELRCDPISGHTALYWYRQSLGQGLEFLIYFQGNSAPDKSGLPSDRFSAERTGGSVSTLTIQRTQQEDSAVYLCASSWGAQKDTGELFFGEGSRLTVL.

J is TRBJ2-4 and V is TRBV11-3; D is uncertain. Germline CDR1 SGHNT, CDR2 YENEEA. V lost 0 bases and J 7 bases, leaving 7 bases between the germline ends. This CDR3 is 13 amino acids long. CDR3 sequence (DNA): TGTGCCAGCAGCTTAGAGTCCCGGAACATTCAGTACTTC. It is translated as CASSLESRNIQYF.

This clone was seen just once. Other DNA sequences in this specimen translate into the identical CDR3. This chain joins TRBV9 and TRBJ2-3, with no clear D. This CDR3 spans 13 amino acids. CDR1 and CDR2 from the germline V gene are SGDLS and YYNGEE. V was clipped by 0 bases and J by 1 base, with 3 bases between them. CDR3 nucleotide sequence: TGTGCCAGCAGCGTAGCGGGCACAGATACGCAGTATTTT. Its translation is CASSVAGTDTQYF. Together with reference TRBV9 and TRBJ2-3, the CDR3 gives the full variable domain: DSGVTQTPKHLITATGQRVTLRCSPRSGDLSVYWYQQSLDQGLQFLIQYYNGEERAKGNILERFSAQQFPDLHSELNLSSLELGDSALYFCASSVAGTDTQYFGPGTRLTVL.